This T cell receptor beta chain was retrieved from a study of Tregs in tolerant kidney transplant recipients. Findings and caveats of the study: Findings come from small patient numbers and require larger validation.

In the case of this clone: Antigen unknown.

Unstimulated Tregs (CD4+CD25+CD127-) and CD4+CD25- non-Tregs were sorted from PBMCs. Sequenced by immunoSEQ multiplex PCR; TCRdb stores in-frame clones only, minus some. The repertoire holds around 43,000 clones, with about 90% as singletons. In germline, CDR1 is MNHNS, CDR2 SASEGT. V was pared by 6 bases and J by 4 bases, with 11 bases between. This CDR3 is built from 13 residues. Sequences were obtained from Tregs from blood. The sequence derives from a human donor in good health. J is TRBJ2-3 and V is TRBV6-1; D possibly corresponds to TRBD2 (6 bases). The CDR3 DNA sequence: TGTGCCAGCAGAGTGTCTAGCGCAGATACGCAGTATTTT. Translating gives CASRVSSADTQYF.